The clone carrying this TCR beta chain was recorded many times. What it binds is not known. From 400 to 450 ng of RNA, a library with molecular barcoded alpha/delta and beta/gamma adaptors was made. Via MiXCR, TCRdb re-called the reads, giving one row per CDR3 protein. This repertoire shows 20,000 to 25,000 distinct CDR3 sequences, roughly 13% found once; its top ten account for around three fifths. At the time of active disease, bone marrow was collected from every patient. This sample was included in a study of read filtering for tumor transcriptome and immune sequencing. Study overall: Per sample, TCR-region reads ranged about 4.05 to 11 million by IR-seq, 85 to 1273 by RNA-seq.

Study outcomes and limitations: Correlation between methods rose after single-read clonotypes were removed. Single-read clonotypes: about 81.9% of IR-seq clonotypes (around 3.5% of reads), around three quarters of RNA-seq clonotypes (44.6% of reads).

The sequence derives from a donor aged 40 or older with multiple myeloma. The sequenced sample was a population of CD138-negative cells sorted from bone marrow.

CDR3 bases: TGTGCCAGCAGTAAGGGACTAGCGGGAGGGCCTTTCCACGAGCAGTACTTC. Translated: CASSKGLAGGPFHEQYF. The rearrangement joins TRBV27 to TRBJ2-7; 16 bases line up with TRBD2. Germline trimming cut 5 bases from V and 5 bases from J; bases unmatched to any gene: 9. This CDR3 has 17 residues. The germline V gene has CDR1 MNHEY and CDR2 SMNVEV (reference sequence).